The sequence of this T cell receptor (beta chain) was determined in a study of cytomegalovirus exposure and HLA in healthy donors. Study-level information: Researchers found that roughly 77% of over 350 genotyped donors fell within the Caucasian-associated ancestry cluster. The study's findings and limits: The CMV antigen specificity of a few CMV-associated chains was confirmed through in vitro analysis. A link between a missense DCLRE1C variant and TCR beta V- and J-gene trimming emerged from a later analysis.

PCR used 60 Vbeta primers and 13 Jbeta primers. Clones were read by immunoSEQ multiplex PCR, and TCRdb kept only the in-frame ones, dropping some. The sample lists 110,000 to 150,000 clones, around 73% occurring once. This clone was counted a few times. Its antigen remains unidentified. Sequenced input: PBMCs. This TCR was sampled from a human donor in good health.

The chain's CDR3 is CASSLAQGNEQFF. In nucleotides, the CDR3 is TGCGCCAGCAGCTTGGCCCAGGGGAATGAGCAGTTCTTC. The chain carries TRBV5-1 and TRBJ2-1, with D possibly TRBD1 on 6 matching bases. The germline V gene encodes CDR1 SGHRS and CDR2 YFSETQ. The V gene lost 0 bases and the J gene lost 7 bases, with 8 bases spanning the gap. The CDR3 covers 13 residues.